The present TCR beta chain was sequenced within a study of blood T cell repertoires in COVID-19. Study details: COVID-19 samples, acute and convalescent, were from the United States, Italy and Spain. T cells, B-cell-depleted T cells, or PBMCs provided the cDNA or gDNA that served as material.

CDR3 length: 15 amino acids. Germline lookup yields CDR1 SGDLS and CDR2 YYNGEE. As handled by the study authors: Cell counts per sample came from amplifying reference gene primers. Sequencing used immunoSEQ multiplex PCR; TCRdb keeps in-frame clones, though not all of them. V and J calls and clone size come straight from that table; D and trimming were deduced from the DNA. Altogether fewer than 400,000 clones are present, 85% being singletons, with the ten largest covering approximately 3.7%. Points on this clone: One end of the junction is discordant with germline, which a read error may explain.

This chain uses TRBV9 with TRBJ1-6; D possibly corresponds to TRBD1 (5 bases). The sample comprised peripheral blood. The source is a woman younger than 35 with acute or convalescent COVID-19. The CDR3 DNA reads TGTGCCAGCAGCGTGGGGGGTCCCAGATATTCAGCCCTCCACTTT. This encodes CASSVGGPRYSALHF.